Sequencing of this TCR beta chain was carried out in a study of control samples from healthy donors and cancer patients. The CDR3 sequence is 16 residues long. Germline CDR1 is KGHSH and CDR2 is LQKENI. V lost 6 bases to trimming and J lost 4 bases, with 21 bases between them. Profiling relied on immunoSEQ multiplex PCR, and the TCRdb table lists in-frame clones only, not all of them. This sample has 98,000 or so clones, with approximately 78% found just once. The V call is TRBV18, the J call TRBJ2-5, with D tentatively TRBD2 (5 bases). Sequencing was done on a sample of blood. The clonotype originates from a man in his sixties in good health. CDR3 amino acids: CASSPRGFERRETQYF. The CDR3 DNA is TGTGCCAGCTCTCCCAGAGGGTTCGAGCGACGAGAGACCCAGTACTTC.